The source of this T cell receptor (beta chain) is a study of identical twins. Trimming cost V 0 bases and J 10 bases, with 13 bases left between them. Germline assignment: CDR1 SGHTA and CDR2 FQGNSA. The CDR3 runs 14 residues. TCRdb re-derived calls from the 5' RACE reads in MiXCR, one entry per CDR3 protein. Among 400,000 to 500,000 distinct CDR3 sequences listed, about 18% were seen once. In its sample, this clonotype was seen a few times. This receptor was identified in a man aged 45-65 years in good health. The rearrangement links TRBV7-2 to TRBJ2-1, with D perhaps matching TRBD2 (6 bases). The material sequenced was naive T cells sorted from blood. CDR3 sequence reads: CASSLASGGWEQFF. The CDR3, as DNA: TGTGCCAGCAGCTTAGCGTCCGGGGGTTGGGAGCAGTTCTTC.